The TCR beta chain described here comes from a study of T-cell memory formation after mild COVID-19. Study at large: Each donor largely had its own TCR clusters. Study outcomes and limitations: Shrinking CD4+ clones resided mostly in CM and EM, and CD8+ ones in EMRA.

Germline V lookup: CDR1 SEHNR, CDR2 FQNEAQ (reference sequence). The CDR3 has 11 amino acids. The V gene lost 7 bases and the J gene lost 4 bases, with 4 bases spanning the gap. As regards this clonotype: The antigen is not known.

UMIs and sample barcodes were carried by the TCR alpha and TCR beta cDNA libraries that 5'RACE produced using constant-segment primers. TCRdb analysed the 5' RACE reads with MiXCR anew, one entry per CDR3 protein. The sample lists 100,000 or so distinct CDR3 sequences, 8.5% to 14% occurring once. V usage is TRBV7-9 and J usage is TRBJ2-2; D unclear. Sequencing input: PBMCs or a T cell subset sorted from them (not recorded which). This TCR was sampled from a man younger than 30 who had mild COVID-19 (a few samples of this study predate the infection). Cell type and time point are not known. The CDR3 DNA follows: TGTGCCAGCAAAGTCACCGGGGAGCTGTTTTTT. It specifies CASKVTGELFF. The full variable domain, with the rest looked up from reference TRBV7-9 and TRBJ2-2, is DTGVSQNPRHKITKRGQNVTFRCDPISEHNRLYWYRQTLGQGPEFLTYFQNEAQLEKSRLLSDRFSAERPKGSFSTLEIQRTEQGDSAMYLCASKVTGELFFGEGSRLTVL.